This TCR beta chain was profiled in a study of vaccination and CD4 T cells after COVID-19. Study-level information: A positive SARS-CoV-2 nasal swab PCR result was recorded for each convalescent patient; about 9 were mild and one severe.

The CDR3 spans 12 residues. Germline CDR1 is SGHVS and CDR2 is FQNEAQ. V was pared by 1 base and J by 8 bases, with 8 bases between. Researchers used the Oncomine TCR Beta short-read assay to sequence DNA from cultured CD4+ T cells. Someone extracted genomic DNA from cultured CD4+ T cells. TCRdb reprocessed the PCR reads via MiXCR and lists one record per CDR3 protein. This repertoire shows some 15,000 distinct CDR3 sequences, 50% to 55% found once; its top ten account for over 6.5%. The sample's treatment: roughly 11-day PBMC culture with coronavirus spike peptide pools or control peptides (ViraFEST assay). ViraFEST used peptide pools to expand antigen-specific T cells before TCR sequencing. Of note for this clonotype: Its antigen is unidentified.

The chain recombines TRBV7-8 with TRBJ1-2, with no clear D. Sequencing was carried out using CD4+ T cells from blood, cultured in vitro. This TCR derives from a human donor who had recovered from COVID-19. CDR3 DNA: TGTGCCAGCAGCTTAGTGGGTATGGGCTACACCTTC. This gives the protein CASSLVGMGYTF.